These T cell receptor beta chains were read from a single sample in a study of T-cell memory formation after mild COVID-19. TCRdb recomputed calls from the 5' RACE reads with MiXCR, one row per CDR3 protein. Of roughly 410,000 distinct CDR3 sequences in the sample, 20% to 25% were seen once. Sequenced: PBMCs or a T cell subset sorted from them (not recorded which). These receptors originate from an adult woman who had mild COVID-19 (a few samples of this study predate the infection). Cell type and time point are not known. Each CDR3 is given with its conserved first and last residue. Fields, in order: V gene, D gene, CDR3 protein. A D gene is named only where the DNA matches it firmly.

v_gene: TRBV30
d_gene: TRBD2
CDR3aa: CACLAGGREQYF

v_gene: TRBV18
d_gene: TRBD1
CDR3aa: CASSPLGTGGRNEQFF

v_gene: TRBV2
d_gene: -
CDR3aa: CASSEGFYEQYF

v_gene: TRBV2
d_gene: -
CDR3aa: CASSVHTKNTEAFF

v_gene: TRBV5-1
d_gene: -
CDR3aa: CASSLGDRPGDEQYF

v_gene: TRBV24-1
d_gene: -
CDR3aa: CATSDYGQWGRDEQFF

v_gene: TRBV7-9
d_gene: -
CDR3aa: CASSSLGLDTQYF

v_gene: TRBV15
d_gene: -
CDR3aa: CATSRGRSYEQYF

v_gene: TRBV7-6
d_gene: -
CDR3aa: CASSHRQELETQYF

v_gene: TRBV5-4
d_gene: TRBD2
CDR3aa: CASSLTWTSGYNEQFF

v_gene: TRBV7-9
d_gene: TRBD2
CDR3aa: CASRHSGGRARTDTQYF

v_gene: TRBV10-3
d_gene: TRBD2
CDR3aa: CAIKPGLAGGYNEQFF

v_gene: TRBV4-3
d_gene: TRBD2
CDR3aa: CASSRGLAGGGAYEQYF

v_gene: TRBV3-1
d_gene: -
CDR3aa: CASSQVYNEQFF

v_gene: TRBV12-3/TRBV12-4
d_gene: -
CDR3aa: CASSPYGMGEAGYTF

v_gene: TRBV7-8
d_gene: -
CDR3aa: CASTSPGEETQYF

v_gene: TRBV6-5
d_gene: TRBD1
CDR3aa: CASRRQGNNEQFF

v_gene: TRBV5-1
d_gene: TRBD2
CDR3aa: CASSPKVASGGAGYEQFF

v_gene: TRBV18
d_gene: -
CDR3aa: CASSPAGIIYEQYF

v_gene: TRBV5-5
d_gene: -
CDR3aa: CASRAWGGTSNTEAFF

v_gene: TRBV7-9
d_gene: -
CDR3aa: CASSRTLGTDTQYF

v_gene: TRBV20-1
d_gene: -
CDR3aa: CSARLGSTDTQYF

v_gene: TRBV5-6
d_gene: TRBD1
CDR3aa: CASSPKGQGGTGELFF

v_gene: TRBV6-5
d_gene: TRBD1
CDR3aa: CASSYSPRDTGTGIYEQYF

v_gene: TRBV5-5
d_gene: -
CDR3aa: CASSPRVGGSYGYTF

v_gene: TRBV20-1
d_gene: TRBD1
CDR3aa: CSARTRQGVGYGYTF

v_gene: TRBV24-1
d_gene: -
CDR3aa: CATSDSGEPYNEQFF

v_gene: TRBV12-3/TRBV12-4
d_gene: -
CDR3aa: CASSLEHIVSRGMGNQPQHF

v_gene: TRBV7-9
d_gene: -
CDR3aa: CASSSSRYEQFF

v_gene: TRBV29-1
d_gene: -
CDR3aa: CSVDKGNTEAFF

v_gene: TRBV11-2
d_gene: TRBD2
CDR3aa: CASRLGAGTNEQYF

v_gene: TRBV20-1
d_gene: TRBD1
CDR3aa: CSASTGGTEAFF

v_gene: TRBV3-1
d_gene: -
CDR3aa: CASSQGYSLIRDTQYF

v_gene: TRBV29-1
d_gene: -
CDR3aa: CSVALSLFNEQFF

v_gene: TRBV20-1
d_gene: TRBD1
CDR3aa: CSARPRGFQETQYF

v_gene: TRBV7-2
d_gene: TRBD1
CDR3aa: CASSSSGTGGNEQYF

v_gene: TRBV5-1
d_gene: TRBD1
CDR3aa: CASSSGQGGNEKLFF

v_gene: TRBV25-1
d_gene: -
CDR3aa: CASEPNSTDTQYF

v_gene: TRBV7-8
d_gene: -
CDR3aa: CASSLGYSTDTQYF

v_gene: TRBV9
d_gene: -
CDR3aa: CASSPDAGNSPLHF

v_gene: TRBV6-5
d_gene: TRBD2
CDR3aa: CANESLAGAYEQYF

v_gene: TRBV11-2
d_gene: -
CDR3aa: CASSLSRGGETQYF

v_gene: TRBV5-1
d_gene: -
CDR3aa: CASSLDGPSSYTQYF

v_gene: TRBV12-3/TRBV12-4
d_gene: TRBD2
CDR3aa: CASSLQLAGYNEQFF

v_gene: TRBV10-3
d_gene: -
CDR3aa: CAISGVSSYSPLHF

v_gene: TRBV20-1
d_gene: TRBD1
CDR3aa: CSARSRPLQGNEQFF

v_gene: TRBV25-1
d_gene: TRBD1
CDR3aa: CASSDDRGPYEQYF

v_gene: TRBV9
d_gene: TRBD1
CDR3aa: CASSPGGQGNTEAFF

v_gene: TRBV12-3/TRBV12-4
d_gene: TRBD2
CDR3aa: CASSPRTSGDTQYF

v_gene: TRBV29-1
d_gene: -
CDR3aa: CSARGVGRNEQYF

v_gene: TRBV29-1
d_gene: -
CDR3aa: CSVQGTGGELFF

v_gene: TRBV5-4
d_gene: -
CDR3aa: CASSLAARSNYGYTF

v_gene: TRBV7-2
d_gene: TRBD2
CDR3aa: CASSLEVLAGGDEQYF

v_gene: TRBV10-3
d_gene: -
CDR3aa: CAISEQTYGYTF

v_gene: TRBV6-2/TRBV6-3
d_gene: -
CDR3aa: CASGFGGGYYGYTF

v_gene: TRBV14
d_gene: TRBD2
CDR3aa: CASSRQGGSSYEQYF

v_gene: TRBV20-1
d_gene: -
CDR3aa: CSASPRSNYGYTF

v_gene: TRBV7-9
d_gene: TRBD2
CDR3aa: CASSPRTSGLRNEQFF

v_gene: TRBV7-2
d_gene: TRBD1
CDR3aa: CASSSTQGFGYGYTF

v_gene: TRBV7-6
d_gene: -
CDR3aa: CASSPEGTQYF